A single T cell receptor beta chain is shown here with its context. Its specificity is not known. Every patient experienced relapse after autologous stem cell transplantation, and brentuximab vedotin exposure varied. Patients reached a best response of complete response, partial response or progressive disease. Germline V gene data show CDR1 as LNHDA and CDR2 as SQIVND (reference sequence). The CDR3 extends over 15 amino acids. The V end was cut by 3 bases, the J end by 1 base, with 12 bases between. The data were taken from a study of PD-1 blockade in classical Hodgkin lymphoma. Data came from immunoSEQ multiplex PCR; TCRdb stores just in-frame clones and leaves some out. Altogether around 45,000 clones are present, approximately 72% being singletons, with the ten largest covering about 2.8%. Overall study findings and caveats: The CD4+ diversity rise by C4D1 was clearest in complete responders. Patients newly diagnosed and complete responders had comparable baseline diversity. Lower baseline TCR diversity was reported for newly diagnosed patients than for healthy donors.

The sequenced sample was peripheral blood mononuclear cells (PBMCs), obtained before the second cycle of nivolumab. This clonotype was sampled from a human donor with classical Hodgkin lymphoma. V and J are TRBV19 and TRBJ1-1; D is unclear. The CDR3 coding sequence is TGTGCCAGTAGTATTGGCCCAAGTGGGAACACTGAAGCTTTCTTT. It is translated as CASSIGPSGNTEAFF.